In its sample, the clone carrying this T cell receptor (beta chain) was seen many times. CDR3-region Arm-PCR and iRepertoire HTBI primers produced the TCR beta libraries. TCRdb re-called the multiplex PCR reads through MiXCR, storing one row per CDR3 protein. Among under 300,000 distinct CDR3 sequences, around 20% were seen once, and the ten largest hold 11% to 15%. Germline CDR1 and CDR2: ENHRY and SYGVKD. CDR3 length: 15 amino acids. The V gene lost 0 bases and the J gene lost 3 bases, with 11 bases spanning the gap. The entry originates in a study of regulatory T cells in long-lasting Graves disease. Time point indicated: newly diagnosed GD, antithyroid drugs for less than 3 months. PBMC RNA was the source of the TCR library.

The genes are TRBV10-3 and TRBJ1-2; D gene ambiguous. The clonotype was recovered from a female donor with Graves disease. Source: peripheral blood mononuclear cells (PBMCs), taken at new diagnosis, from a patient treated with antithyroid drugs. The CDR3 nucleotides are TGTGCCATCAGTGAGTCGAAGAGGGCTGACTATGGCTACACCTTC. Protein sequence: CAISESKRADYGYTF.